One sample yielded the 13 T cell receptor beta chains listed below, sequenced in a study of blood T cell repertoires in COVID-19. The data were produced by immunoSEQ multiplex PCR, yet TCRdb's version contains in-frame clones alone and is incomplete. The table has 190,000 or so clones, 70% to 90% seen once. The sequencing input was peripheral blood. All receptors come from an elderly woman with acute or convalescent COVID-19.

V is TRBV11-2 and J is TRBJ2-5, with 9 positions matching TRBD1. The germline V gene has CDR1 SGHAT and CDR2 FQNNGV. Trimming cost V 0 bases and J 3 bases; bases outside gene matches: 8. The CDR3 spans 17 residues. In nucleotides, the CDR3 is TGTGCCAGCAGCTTAGATGAACAGGGGGCGCGGGAAGAGACCCAGTACTTC. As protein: CASSLDEQGAREETQYF.

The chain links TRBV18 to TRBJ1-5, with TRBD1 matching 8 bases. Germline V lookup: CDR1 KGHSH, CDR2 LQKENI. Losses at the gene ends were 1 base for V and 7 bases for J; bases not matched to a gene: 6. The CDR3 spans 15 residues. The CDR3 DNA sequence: TGTGCCAGCTCACCACTCGGACAGGGTGGCCAGCCCCAGCATTTT. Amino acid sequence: CASSPLGQGGQPQHF.

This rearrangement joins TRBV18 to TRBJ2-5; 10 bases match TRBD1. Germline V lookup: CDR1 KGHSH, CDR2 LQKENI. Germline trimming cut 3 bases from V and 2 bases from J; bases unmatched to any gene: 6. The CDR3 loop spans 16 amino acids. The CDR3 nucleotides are TGTGCCAGCTCACCCGGACAGGGGGTCGTTCAAGAGACCCAGTACTTC. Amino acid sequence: CASSPGQGVVQETQYF.

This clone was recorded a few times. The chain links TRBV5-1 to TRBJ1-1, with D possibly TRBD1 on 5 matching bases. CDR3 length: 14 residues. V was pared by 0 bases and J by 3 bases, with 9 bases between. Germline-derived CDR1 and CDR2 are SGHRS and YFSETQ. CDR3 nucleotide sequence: TGCGCCAGCAGCTTGGCTGGGGGGGACACTGAAGCTTTCTTT. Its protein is CASSLAGGDTEAFF.

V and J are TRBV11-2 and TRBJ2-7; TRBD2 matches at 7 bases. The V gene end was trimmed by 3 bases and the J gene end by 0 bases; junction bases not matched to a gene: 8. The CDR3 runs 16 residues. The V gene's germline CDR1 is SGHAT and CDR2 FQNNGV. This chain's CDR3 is CASSLGRASRSYEQYF. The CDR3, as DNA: TGTGCCAGCAGCTTGGGGAGGGCCAGTCGCTCCTACGAGCAGTACTTC.

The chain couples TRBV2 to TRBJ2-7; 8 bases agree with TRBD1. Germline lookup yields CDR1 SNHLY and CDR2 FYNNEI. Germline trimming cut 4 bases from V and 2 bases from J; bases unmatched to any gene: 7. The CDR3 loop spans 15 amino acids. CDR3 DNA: TGTGCCAGCAGTGGTGACAGGGGATTGACCTACGAGCAGTACTTC. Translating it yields CASSGDRGLTYEQYF.

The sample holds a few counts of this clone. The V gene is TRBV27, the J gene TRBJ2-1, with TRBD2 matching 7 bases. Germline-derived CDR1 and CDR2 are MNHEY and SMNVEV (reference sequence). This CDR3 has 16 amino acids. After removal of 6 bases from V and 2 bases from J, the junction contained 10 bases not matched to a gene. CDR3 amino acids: CASRALISGTYNEQFF. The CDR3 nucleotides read TGTGCCAGCAGGGCTCTCATCAGCGGGACCTACAATGAGCAGTTCTTC.

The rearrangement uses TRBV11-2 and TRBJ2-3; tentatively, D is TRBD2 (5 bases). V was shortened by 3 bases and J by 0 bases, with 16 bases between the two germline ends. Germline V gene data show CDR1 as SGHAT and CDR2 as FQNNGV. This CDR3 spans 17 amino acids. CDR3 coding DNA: TGTGCCAGCAGCTTCGTGCCCGGACTCACTAGCACAGATACGCAGTATTTT. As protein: CASSFVPGLTSTDTQYF.

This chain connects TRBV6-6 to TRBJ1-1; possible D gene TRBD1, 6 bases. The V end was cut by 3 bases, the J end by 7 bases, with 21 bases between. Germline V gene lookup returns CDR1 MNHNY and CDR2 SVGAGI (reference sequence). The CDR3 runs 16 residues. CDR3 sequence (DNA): TGTGCCAGCAGTTATAAACCCGGGGGGGCGAAAGGTGAAGCTTTCTTT. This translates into CASSYKPGGAKGEAFF.

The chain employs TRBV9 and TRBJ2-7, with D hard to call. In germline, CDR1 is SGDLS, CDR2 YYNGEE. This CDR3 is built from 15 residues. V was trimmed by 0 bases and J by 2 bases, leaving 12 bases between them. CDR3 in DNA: TGTGCCAGCAGCGTAGGAGAGTGGTTGGCCTACGAGCAGTACTTC. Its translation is CASSVGEWLAYEQYF.

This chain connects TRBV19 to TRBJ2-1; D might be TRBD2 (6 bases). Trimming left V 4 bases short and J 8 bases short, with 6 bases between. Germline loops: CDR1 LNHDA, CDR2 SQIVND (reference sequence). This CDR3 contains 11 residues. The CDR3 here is CASSRGDEQFF. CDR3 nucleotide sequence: TGTGCCAGTAGTAGGGGGGATGAGCAGTTCTTC.

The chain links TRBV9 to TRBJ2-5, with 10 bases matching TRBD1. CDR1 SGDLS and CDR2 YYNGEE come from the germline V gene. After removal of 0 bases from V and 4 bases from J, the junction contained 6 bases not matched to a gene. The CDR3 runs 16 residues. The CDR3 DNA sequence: TGTGCCAGCAGCGTAGGAGACAGGGGGCGAAGAGAGACCCAGTACTTC. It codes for CASSVGDRGRRETQYF.

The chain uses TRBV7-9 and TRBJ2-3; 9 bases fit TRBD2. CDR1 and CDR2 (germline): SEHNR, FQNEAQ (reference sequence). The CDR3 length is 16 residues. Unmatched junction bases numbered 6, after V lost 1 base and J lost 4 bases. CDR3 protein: CASSLGRLAGADTQYF. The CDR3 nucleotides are TGTGCCAGCAGCTTAGGTCGCTTAGCGGGGGCAGATACGCAGTATTTT.